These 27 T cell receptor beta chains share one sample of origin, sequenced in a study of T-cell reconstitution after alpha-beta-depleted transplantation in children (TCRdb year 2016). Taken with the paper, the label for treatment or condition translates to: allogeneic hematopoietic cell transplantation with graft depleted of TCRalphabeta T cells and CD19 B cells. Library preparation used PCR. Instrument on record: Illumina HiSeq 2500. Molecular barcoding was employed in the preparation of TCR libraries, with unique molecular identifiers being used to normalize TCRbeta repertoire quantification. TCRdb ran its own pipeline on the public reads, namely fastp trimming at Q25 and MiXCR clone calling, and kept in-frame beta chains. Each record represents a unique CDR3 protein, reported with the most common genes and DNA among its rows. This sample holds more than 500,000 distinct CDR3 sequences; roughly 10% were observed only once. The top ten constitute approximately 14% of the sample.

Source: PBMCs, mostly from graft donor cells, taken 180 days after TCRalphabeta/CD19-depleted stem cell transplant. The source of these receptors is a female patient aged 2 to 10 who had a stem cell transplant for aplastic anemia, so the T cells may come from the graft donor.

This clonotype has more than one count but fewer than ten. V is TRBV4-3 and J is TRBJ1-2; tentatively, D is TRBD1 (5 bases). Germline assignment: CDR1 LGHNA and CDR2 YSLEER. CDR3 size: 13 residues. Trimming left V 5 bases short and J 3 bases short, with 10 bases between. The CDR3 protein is CASSSWGDYGYTF. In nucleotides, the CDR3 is TGCGCCAGCAGCAGTTGGGGGGACTATGGCTACACCTTC.

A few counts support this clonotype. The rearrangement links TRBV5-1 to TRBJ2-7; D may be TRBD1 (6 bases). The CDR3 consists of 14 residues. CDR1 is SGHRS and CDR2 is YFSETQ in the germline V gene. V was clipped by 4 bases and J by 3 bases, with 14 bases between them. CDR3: CASSPRQAIYEQYF. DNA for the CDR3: TGCGCCAGCAGCCCAAGACAGGCTATCTACGAGCAGTACTTC.

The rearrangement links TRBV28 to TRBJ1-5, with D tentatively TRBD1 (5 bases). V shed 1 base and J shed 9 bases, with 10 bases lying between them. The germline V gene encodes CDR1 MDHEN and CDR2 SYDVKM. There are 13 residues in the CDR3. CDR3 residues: CASSLSSGGPQHF. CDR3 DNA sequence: TGTGCCAGCAGTTTATCCTCCGGGGGGCCCCAGCATTTT.

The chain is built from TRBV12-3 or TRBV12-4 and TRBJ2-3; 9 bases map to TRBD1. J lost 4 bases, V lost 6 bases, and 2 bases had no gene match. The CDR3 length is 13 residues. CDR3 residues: CASRQGAADTQYF. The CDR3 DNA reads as TGTGCCAGCAGACAGGGGGCAGCAGATACGCAGTATTTT.

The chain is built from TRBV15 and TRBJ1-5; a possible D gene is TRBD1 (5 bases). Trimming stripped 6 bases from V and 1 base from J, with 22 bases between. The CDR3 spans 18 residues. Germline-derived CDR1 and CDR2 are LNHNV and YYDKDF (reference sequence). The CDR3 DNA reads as TGTGCCACCAGGAGGTCTGACAAGGGACCGCTCAGCAATCAGCCCCAGCATTTT. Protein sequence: CATRRSDKGPLSNQPQHF.

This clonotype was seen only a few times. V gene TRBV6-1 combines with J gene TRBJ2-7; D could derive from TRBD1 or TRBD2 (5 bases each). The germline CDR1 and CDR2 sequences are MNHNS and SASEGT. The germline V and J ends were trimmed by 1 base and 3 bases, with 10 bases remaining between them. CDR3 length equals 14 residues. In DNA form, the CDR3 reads TGTGCCAGCAGTGAAGATGGGACCGGCTACGAGCAGTACTTC. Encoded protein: CASSEDGTGYEQYF.

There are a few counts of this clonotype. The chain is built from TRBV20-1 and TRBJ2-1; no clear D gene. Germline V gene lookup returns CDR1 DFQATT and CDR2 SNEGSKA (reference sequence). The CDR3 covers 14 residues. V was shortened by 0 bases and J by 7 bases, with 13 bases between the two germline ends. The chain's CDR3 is CSAREPGAPNEQFF. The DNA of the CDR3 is TGCAGTGCTAGAGAACCGGGCGCCCCTAATGAGCAGTTCTTC.

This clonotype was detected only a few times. The DNA of the CDR3 is TGTGCCAGCACCCGGGCTGGTGTCTATAATTCACCCCTCCACTTT. Amino acids: CASTRAGVYNSPLHF. The chain links TRBV27 to TRBJ1-6; unclear D gene. CDR1 is MNHEY and CDR2 is SMNVEV in the germline V gene (reference sequence). V was shortened by 7 bases and J by 3 bases, with 13 bases between the two germline ends. This CDR3 spans 15 amino acids.

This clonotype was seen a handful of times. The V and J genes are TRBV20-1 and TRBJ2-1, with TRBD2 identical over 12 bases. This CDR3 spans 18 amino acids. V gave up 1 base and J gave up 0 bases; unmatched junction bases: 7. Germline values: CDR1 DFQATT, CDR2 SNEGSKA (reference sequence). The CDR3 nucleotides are TGCAGTGCTAGAGTACTAGCGGGAGGCTTGCTCTCCTACAATGAGCAGTTCTTC. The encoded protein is CSARVLAGGLLSYNEQFF.

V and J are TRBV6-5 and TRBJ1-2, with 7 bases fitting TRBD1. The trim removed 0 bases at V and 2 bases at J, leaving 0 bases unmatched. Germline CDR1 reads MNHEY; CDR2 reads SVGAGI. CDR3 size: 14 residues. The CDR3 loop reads CASSYSRGNYGYTF. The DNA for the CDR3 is TGTGCCAGCAGTTACTCCAGGGGGAACTATGGCTACACCTTC.

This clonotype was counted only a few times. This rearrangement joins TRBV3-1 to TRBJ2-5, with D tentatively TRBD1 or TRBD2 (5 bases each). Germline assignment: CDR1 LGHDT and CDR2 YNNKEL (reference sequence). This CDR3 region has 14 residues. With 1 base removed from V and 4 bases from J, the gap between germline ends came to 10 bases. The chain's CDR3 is CASSQVRGTETQYF. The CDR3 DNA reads TGTGCCAGCAGCCAAGTCCGGGGCACAGAGACCCAGTACTTC.

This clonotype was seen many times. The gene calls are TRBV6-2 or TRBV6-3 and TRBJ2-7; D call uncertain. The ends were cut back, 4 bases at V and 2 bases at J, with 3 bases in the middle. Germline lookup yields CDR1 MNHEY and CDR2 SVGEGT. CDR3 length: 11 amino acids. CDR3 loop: CASSSTYEQYV. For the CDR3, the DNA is TGTGCCAGCAGTTCGACCTACGAGCAGTACGTC.

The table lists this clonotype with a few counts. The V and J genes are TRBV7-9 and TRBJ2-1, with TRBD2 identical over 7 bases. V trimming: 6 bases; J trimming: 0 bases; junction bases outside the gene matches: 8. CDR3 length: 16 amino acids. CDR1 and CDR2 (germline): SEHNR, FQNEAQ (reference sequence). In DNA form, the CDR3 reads TGTGCCAGCAGAACGGAAAGCGGGATCTCCTACAATGAGCAGTTCTTC. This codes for CASRTESGISYNEQFF.

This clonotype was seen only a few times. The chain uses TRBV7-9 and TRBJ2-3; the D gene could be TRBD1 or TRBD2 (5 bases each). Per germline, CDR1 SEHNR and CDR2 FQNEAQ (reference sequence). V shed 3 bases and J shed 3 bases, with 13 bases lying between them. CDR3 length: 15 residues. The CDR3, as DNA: TGTGCCAGCAGCTTTCTTGACGGGGCTACAGATACGCAGTATTTT. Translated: CASSFLDGATDTQYF.

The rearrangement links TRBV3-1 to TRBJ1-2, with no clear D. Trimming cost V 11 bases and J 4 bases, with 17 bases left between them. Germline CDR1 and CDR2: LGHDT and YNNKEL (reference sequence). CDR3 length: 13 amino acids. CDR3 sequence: CALNVALAYGYTF. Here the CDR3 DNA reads TGTGCCCTCAACGTAGCTCTCGCCTATGGCTACACCTTC.

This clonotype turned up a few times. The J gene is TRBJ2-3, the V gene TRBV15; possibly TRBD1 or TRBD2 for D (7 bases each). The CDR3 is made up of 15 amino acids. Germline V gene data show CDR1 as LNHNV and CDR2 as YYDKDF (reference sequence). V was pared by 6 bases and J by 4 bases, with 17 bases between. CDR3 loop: CATRETGRGPDTQYF. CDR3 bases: TGTGCCACCAGGGAGACAGGGAGGGGACCAGATACGCAGTATTTT.

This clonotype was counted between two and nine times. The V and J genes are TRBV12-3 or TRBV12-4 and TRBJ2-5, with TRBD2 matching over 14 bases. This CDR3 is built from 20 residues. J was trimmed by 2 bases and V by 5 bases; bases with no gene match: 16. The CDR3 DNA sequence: TGTGCCAGCAGTAGCAGAGCACAGGGACTAGCGGGAGAAAGGCAAGAGACCCAGTACTTC. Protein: CASSSRAQGLAGERQETQYF.

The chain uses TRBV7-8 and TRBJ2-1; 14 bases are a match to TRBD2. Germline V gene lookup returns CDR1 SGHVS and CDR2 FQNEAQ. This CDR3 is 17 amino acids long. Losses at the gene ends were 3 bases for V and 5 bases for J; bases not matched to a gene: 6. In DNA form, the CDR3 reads TGTGCCAGCAGCTTCCGGACTAGCGGGAGGAGCGACAATGAGCAGTTCTTC. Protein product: CASSFRTSGRSDNEQFF.

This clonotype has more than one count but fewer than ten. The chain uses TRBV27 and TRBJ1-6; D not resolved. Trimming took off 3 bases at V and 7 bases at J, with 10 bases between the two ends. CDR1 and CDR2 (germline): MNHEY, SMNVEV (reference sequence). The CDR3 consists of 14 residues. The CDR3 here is CASSFYAGNSPLHF. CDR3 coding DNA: TGTGCCAGCAGTTTTTACGCGGGGAATTCACCCCTCCACTTT.

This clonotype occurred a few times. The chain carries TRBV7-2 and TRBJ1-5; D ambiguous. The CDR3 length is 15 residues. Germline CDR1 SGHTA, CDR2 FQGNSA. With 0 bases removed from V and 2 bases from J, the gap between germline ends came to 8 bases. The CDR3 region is CASSLAWAGNQPQHF. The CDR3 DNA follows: TGTGCCAGCAGCTTAGCGTGGGCGGGCAATCAGCCCCAGCATTTT.

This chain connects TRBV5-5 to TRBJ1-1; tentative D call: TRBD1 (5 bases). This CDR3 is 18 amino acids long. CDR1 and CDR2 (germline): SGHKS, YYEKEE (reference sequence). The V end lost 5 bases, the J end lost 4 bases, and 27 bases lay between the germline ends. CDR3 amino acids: CASSPGPLPSQGGTEAFF. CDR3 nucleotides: TGTGCCAGCAGTCCGGGACCGCTACCTTCCCAAGGTGGCACTGAAGCTTTCTTT.

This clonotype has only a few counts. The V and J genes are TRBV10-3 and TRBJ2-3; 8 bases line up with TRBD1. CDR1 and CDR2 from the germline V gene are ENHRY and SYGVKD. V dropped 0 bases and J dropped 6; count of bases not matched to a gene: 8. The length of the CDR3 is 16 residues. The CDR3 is CAISESMYRGDDTQYF. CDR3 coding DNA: TGTGCCATCAGTGAGTCGATGTACAGGGGGGATGATACGCAGTATTTT.

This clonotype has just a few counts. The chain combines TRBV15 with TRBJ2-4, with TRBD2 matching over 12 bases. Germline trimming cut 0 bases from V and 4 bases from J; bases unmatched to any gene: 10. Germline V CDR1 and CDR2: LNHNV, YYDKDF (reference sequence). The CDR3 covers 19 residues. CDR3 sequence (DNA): TGTGCCACCAGCAGAGATATGGGACTAGCGGGTTCCGCGAAAAACATTCAGTACTTC. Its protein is CATSRDMGLAGSAKNIQYF.

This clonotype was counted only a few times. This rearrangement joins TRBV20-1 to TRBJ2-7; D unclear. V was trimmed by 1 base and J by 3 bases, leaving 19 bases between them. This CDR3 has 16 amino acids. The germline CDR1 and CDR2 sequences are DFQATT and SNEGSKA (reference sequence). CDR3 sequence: CSARVSPPPEDYEQYF. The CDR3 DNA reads TGCAGTGCTAGAGTCTCTCCCCCACCCGAGGACTACGAGCAGTACTTC.

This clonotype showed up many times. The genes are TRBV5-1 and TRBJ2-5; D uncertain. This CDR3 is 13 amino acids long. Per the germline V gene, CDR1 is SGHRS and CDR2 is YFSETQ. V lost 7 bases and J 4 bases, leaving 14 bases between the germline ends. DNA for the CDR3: TGCGCCAGCCGACGCCAAACGGGAGAGACCCAGTACTTC. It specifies CASRRQTGETQYF.

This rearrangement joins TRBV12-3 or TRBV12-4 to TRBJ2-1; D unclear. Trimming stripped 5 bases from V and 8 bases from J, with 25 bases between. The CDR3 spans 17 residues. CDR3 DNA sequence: TGTGCCAGCAGTCTCTCCTCGGGCCGAAAGAGAAAGGATGAGCAGTTCTTC. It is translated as CASSLSSGRKRKDEQFF.

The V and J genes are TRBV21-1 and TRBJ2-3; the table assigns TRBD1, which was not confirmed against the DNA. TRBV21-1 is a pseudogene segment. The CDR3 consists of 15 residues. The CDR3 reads CASSKWGARRDTQYF. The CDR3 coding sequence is TGTGCCAGCAGCAAATGGGGCGCCCGTAGGGATACGCAGTATTTT.